This T cell receptor beta chain was recorded in a study of cytomegalovirus exposure and HLA in healthy donors. The PCR was carried out with 60 Vbeta primers and 13 Jbeta primers. Using immunoSEQ multiplex PCR, the repertoire was profiled, and TCRdb retains in-frame clones only, with some absent. Of about 180,000 clones detected, around 80% appear once; the ten largest clones hold roughly 1.5%. The CDR3 covers 15 residues. The trim removed 6 bases at V and 4 bases at J, leaving 8 bases unmatched. Per the germline V gene, CDR1 is MNHEY and CDR2 is SVGAGI. The source is a man aged 18 to 30 in good health and CMV-seronegative. The sequenced sample was PBMCs. The chain combines TRBV6-5 with TRBJ2-2; 7 nucleotides align to TRBD1. CDR3 bases: TGTGCCAGCAGGATGACAGGGATGGGCACCGGGGAGCTGTTTTTT. It yields the protein CASRMTGMGTGELFF.